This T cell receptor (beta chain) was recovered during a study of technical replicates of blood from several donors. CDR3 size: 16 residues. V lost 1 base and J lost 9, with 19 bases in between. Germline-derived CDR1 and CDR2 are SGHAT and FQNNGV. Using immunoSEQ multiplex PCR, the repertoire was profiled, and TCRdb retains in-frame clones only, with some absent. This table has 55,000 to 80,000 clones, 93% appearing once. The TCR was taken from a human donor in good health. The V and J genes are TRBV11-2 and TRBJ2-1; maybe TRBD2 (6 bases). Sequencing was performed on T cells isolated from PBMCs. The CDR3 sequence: CASSLGLLAAGGEQFF. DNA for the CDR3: TGTGCCAGCAGCTTAGGCCTACTAGCTGCCGGGGGTGAGCAGTTCTTC.